This T cell receptor (beta chain) was sequenced during a study of blood T cell repertoires in COVID-19. The repertoire was sequenced with immunoSEQ multiplex PCR; TCRdb's copy has only in-frame clones and lacks some. Of more than 450,000 clones in the sample, 87% were seen once. Trimming took off 5 bases at V and 4 bases at J, with 14 bases between the two ends. The CDR3 totals 13 residues. Germline V gene lookup returns CDR1 SQVTM and CDR2 ANQGSEA. The clonotype originates from a woman in her late teens or twenties who had recovered from COVID-19. Sequencing was done on a sample of PBMCs or T cells enriched from blood (not recorded which). V and J are TRBV29-1 and TRBJ1-1; tentatively, D is TRBD1 (6 bases). The CDR3 DNA sequence: TGCAGCGTTTCTCAGGGAGGGGGCACTGAAGCTTTCTTT. Translated: CSVSQGGGTEAFF.